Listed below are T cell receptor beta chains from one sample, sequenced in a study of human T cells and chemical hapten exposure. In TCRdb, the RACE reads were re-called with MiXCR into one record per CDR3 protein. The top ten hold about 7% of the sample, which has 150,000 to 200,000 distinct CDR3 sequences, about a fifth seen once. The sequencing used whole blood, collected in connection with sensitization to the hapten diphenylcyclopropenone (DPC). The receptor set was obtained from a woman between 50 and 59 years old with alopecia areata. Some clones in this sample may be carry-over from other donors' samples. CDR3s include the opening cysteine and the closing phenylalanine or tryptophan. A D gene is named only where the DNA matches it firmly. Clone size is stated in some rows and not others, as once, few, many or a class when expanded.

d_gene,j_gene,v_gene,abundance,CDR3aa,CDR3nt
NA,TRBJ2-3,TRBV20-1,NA,CSARGFLTDTQYF,TGCAGTGCTAGAGGGTTCCTCACAGATACGCAGTATTTT
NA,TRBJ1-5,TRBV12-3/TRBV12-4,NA,CASSVQGPQPQHF,TGTGCCAGCAGTGTCCAGGGTCCTCAGCCCCAGCATTTT
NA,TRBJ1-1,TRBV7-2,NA,CASSPMTGRAEAFF,TGTGCCAGCAGCCCGATGACAGGTCGGGCTGAAGCTTTCTTT
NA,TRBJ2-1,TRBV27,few,CASSWGQGSPSYNEQFF,TGTGCCAGCAGTTGGGGGCAGGGGAGTCCCTCCTACAATGAGCAGTTCTTC
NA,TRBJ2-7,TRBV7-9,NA,CASSLGGREQYF,TGTGCCAGCAGCTTAGGAGGTAGGGAGCAGTACTTC
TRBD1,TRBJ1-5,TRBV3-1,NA,CASRPTGSGQPQHF,TGTGCCAGCAGACCGACAGGGAGTGGTCAGCCCCAGCATTTT
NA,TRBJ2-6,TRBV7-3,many,CASSLQQGSGANVLTF,TGTGCCAGCAGCTTACAGCAGGGTTCTGGGGCCAACGTCCTGACTTTC
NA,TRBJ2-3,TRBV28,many,CASSVPGKLVGDTQYF,TGTGCCAGCAGTGTGCCAGGGAAGTTGGTAGGAGATACGCAGTATTTT
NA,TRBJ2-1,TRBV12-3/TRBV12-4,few,CASSLLAWSSYNEQFF,TGTGCCAGCAGTTTGTTAGCGTGGAGCTCCTACAATGAGCAGTTCTTC
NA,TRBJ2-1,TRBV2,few,CASSAQPLSYNEQFF,TGTGCCAGCAGTGCACAACCCCTCTCCTACAATGAGCAGTTCTTC
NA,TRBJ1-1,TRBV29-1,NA,CSVEVLLMNTEAFF,TGCAGCGTTGAAGTCCTCCTAATGAACACTGAAGCTTTCTTT
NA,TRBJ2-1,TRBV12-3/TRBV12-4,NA,CASSPPGRAEQFF,TGTGCCAGCAGTCCGCCCGGCAGGGCTGAGCAGTTCTTC
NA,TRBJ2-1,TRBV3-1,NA,CASRLENEQFF,TGTGCCAGCAGACTCGAGAATGAGCAGTTCTTC
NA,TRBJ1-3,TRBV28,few,CASIGVGNTIYF,TGTGCCAGCATAGGGGTTGGAAACACCATATATTTT
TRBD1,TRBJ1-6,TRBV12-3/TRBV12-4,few,CASCIGTGRYSPLHF,TGTGCCAGCTGCATAGGGACAGGGCGATATTCACCCCTCCACTTT
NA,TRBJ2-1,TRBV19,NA,CASRPFGAGDEQFF,TGTGCCAGTAGACCTTTCGGGGCGGGCGATGAGCAGTTCTTC
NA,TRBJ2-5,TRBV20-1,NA,CSAKTGGETQYF,TGCAGTGCCAAGACGGGTGGAGAGACCCAGTACTTC
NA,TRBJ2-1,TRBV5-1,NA,CASSLVVGFNEQFF,TGCGCCAGCAGCTTGGTAGTAGGTTTTAATGAGCAGTTCTTC
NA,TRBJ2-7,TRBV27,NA,CASSLNSVLGGYEQYF,TGTGCCAGCAGTTTAAATTCAGTCCTCGGGGGCTACGAGCAGTACTTC
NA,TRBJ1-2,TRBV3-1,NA,CASSQDLGTTYGYTF,TGTGCCAGCAGCCAAGACCTTGGGACTACCTATGGCTACACCTTC
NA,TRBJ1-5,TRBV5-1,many,CASSWDGSNQPQHF,TGCGCCAGCAGCTGGGACGGTAGCAATCAGCCCCAGCATTTT
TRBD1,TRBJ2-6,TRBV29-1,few,CSVGGTALSGANVLTF,TGCAGCGTTGGAGGGACAGCACTATCTGGGGCCAACGTCCTGACTTTC
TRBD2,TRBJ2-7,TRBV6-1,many,CASSEAQREGEQYF,TGTGCCAGCAGTGAAGCCCAGCGGGAGGGCGAGCAGTACTTC
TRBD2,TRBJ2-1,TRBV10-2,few,CASSVTSGSHNEQFF,TGCGCCAGCTCCGTGACTAGCGGGAGCCACAATGAGCAGTTCTTC
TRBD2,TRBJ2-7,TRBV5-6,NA,CASSLLLAEYEQYF,TGTGCCAGCAGCTTGCTACTAGCGGAATACGAGCAGTACTTC
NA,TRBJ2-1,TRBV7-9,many,CASSLSLAWGGEQFF,TGTGCCAGCAGCTTATCCCTAGCCTGGGGAGGTGAGCAGTTCTTC
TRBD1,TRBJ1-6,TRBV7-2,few,CAGNRDRGLALHF,TGTGCCGGGAACCGGGACAGGGGTTTGGCCCTCCACTTT
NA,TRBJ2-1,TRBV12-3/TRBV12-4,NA,CASSLSSPEQFF,TGTGCCAGCAGTTTGAGTAGTCCGGAGCAGTTCTTC
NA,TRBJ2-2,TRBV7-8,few,CASSPVGGLPTGELFF,TGTGCCAGCAGCCCTGTGGGGGGACTCCCCACCGGGGAGCTGTTTTTT
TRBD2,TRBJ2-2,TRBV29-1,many,CSVEGPTSGTNTGELFF,TGCAGCGTTGAGGGCCCTACTAGCGGGACGAACACCGGGGAGCTGTTTTTT
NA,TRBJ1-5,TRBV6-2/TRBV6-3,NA,CASLGSRISNQPQHF,TGTGCCAGTCTGGGATCAAGGATTAGCAATCAGCCCCAGCATTTT
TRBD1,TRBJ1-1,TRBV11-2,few,CASSSPTGDTEAFF,TGTGCCAGCAGCTCCCCTACAGGGGACACTGAAGCTTTCTTT
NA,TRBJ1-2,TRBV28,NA,CASSFSRVYTF,TGTGCCAGCAGTTTTAGTCGGGTTTACACCTTC
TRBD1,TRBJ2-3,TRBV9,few,CASSVAVAGGDTQYF,TGTGCCAGCAGCGTAGCGGTGGCAGGGGGAGATACGCAGTATTTT
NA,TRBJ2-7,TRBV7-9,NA,CASSLSTAAYEQYF,TGTGCCAGCAGCTTATCGACTGCCGCCTACGAGCAGTACTTC
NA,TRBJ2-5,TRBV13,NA,CASDTRGETQYF,TGTGCCAGCGATACGAGGGGAGAGACCCAGTACTTC
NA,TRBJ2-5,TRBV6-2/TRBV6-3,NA,CASSSLLAETQYF,TGTGCCAGCAGTTCCTTGCTTGCAGAGACCCAGTACTTC
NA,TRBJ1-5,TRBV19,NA,CASSIDLQPQHF,TGTGCCAGTAGTATAGATCTTCAGCCCCAGCATTTT
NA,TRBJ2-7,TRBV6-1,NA,CASSEGRVTYEQYF,TGTGCCAGCAGTGAGGGACGGGTTACCTACGAGCAGTACTTC
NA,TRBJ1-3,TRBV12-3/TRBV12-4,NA,CASSITTSSGNTIYF,TGTGCCAGCAGTATAACGACGAGCTCTGGAAACACCATATATTTT
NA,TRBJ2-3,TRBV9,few,CASSTPRLSSTDTQYF,TGTGCCAGCAGCACCCCGAGACTCAGTAGCACAGATACGCAGTATTTT
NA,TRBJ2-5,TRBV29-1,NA,CSVEGQETQYF,TGCAGCGTTGAAGGGCAAGAGACCCAGTACTTC
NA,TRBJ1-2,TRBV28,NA,CASSGVNYGYTF,TGTGCCAGCAGTGGTGTGAACTATGGCTACACCTTC
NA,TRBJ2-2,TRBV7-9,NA,CASSPERYRGFTGELFF,TGTGCCAGCAGCCCGGAGCGGTATAGGGGATTCACCGGGGAGCTGTTTTTT
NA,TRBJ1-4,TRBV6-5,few,CASTNPGEKLFF,TGTGCCAGCACCAACCCAGGGGAAAAACTGTTTTTT
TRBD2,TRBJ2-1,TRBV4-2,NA,CASSHGLAHEQFF,TGTGCCAGCAGCCACGGACTAGCCCATGAGCAGTTCTTC
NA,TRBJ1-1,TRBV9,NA,CASSPHPTGNTEAFF,TGTGCCAGCAGCCCCCACCCGACCGGGAACACTGAAGCTTTCTTT
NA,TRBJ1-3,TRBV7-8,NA,CASSLGGVMSSGNTIYF,TGTGCCAGCAGCTTAGGAGGGGTTATGTCCTCTGGAAACACCATATATTTT
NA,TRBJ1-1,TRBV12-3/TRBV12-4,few,CASSSGLQAFF,TGTGCCAGCAGCTCGGGACTCCAAGCTTTCTTT
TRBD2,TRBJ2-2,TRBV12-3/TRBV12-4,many,CASRLADTGELFF,TGTGCCAGCAGGCTAGCGGACACCGGGGAGCTGTTTTTT
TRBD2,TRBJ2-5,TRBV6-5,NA,CASSYGLAGEQETQYF,TGTGCCAGCAGTTACGGACTAGCGGGAGAGCAGGAGACCCAGTACTTC
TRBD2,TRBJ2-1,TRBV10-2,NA,CASSELAYEQFF,TGCGCCAGCAGTGAACTAGCGTATGAGCAGTTCTTC
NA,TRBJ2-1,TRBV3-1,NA,CASSQDKTGSNEQFF,TGTGCCAGCAGCCAGGATAAGACAGGTTCCAATGAGCAGTTCTTC